These 12 T cell receptor beta chains were sequenced from one sample in a study of graft-versus-host responses after intestinal transplantation. Researchers placed some 200,000 CFSE-labeled responder cells in culture with some 200,000 irradiated, violet-dye-labeled stimulator cells. The method was immunoSEQ multiplex PCR; TCRdb's version includes in-frame clones alone and lacks a portion of them. This repertoire shows about 15,000 clones, less than 50% found once; its top ten account for roughly 3.5%. The sample here was alloreactive CD8+ T cells from a mixed lymphocyte reaction culture, taken before intestinal transplant. Subset described: CFSE-low proliferating T cells sorted from roughly six-day pre-transplant mixed lymphocyte reaction (GvH or HvG direction). These receptors were obtained from a human patient who received an intestinal transplant.

The chain is built from TRBV5-6 and TRBJ2-7; D not resolved. V gave up 4 bases and J gave up 2 bases, with 7 bases separating them. The CDR3 spans 12 residues. Germline V gene sequence: CDR1 SGHDT, CDR2 YYEEEE. This CDR3 is CASSHLAYEQYF. In DNA form, the CDR3 reads TGTGCCAGCAGCCACTTGGCCTACGAGCAGTACTTC.

The chain uses TRBV6-1 and TRBJ2-7; possibly TRBD1 for D (6 bases). V lost 5 bases to trimming and J lost 0 bases, with 11 bases between them. Germline V gene data show CDR1 as MNHNS and CDR2 as SASEGT. The CDR3 sequence is 14 residues long. CDR3: CASSYTGNSYEQYF. In DNA form, the CDR3 reads TGTGCCAGCAGTTATACAGGGAACTCCTACGAGCAGTACTTC.

The sample holds a few counts of this clone. This chain joins TRBV9 and TRBJ2-7; 8 positions match TRBD1. Germline lookup yields CDR1 SGDLS and CDR2 YYNGEE. The CDR3 totals 14 residues. J gave up 3 bases and V 3 bases, and 5 bases lay outside the gene matches. The CDR3 here is CASSAGTGFYEQYF. Here the CDR3 DNA reads TGTGCCAGCAGCGCCGGGACAGGTTTCTACGAGCAGTACTTC.

The V gene is TRBV30, the J gene TRBJ2-7, with 11 bases fitting TRBD1. The J segment lost 5 bases and the V segment lost 2 bases, leaving 2 bases of the junction unmatched. Looked up from germline, CDR1 is GTSNPN and CDR2 is SVGIG (reference sequence). This CDR3 is 13 amino acids long. CDR3 in DNA: TGTGCCTGGAGTTGGGGACAGGGGGACGAGCAGTACTTC. Translation: CAWSWGQGDEQYF. Variable domain in full (rest from reference TRBV30 and TRBJ2-7): SQTIHQWPATLVQPVGSPLSLECTVEGTSNPNLYWYRQAAGRGLQLLFYSVGIGQISSEVPQNLSASRPQDRQFILSSKKLLLSDSGFYLCAWSWGQGDEQYFGPGTRLTVT.

The chain has TRBV28 and TRBJ2-7; D gene unclear. The germline V gene encodes CDR1 MDHEN and CDR2 SYDVKM. V shed 6 bases and J shed 1 base, with 7 bases lying between them. The CDR3 length is 12 residues. The DNA for the CDR3 is TGTGCCAGCAGGACACCATCCTACGAGCAGTACTTC. Protein sequence: CASRTPSYEQYF.

This clone was seen a few times. The V call is TRBV27, the J call TRBJ2-5; TRBD2 is a possible D gene (6 bases). The end of the DNA is better explained by TRBJ2-7, so the J call may be wrong. The CDR3 runs to 14 residues. Germline V lookup: CDR1 MNHEY, CDR2 SMNVEV (reference sequence). The CDR3 loop reads CASSFGGELYEQYF. The CDR3 coding sequence is TGTGCCAGCAGTTTCGGGGGAGAGCTATACGAGCAGTACTTC.

The chain's CDR3 is CASSEGLGQYYGYTF. The CDR3 DNA is TGTGCCAGCAGTGAGGGTTTGGGACAGTATTATGGCTACACCTTC. The rearrangement uses TRBV2 and TRBJ1-2, with TRBD1 matching 7 bases. CDR1 is SNHLY, CDR2 FYNNEI, per germline. The CDR3 has 15 residues. J lost 5 bases, V lost 3 bases, and 9 bases had no gene match.

V and J are TRBV7-6 and TRBJ1-2; no clear D. Germline loops: CDR1 SGHVS, CDR2 FNYEAQ. The germline V and J ends were trimmed by 5 bases and 6 bases, with 7 bases remaining between them. The CDR3 consists of 11 residues. The CDR3 spells CASSPGNGYTF. CDR3 DNA: TGTGCCAGCAGCCCTGGAAATGGCTACACCTTC.

This clone was detected only once. This chain links TRBV2 with TRBJ2-3, with 7 bases aligning to TRBD1. Germline trimming cut 10 bases from V and 7 bases from J; bases unmatched to any gene: 20. The germline CDR1 and CDR2 sequences are SNHLY and FYNNEI. CDR3 length: 16 amino acids. CDR3 coding DNA: TGTGCCACCCTAACCCAGACAGGGAGCCTCGGGAATACGCAGTATTTT. Its protein is CATLTQTGSLGNTQYF. The variable domain in full, with the rest retrieved from reference TRBV2 and TRBJ2-3, is EPEVTQTPSHQVTQMGQEVILRCVPISNHLYFYWYRQILGQKVEFLVSFYNNEISEKSEIFDDQFSVERPDGSNFTLKIRSTKLEDSAMYFCATLTQTGSLGNTQYFGPGTRLTVL.

The chain recombines TRBV30 with TRBJ2-7; maybe TRBD2 (6 bases). This CDR3 contains 18 residues. V was clipped by 1 base and J by 7 bases, with 29 bases between them. Germline lookup yields CDR1 GTSNPN and CDR2 SVGIG (reference sequence). DNA of the CDR3: TGTGCCTGGAGTGAGTCCTCTAGCTGGTGGGAGGCCCCAAGTGAGCAGTACTTC. It encodes CAWSESSSWWEAPSEQYF.

In this sample, this clone turned up a few times. This chain links TRBV18 with TRBJ2-5, with D perhaps given as TRBD1 or TRBD2 (5 bases each). V was cut by 2 bases and J by 7 bases, with 17 bases left in between. CDR1 and CDR2 from the germline V gene are KGHSH and LQKENI. CDR3 size: 15 residues. CDR3 residues: CASSPWMGVGGTQYF. The DNA of the CDR3 is TGTGCCAGCTCACCATGGATGGGGGTTGGTGGGACCCAGTACTTC.

The CDR3 protein is CAISTIRQVYGYTF. The CDR3 DNA sequence: TGTGCCATCAGCACCATCCGACAGGTCTATGGCTACACCTTC. The chain is built from TRBV10-3 and TRBJ1-2; D might be TRBD1 (6 bases). The V and J ends lost 6 bases and 4 bases respectively, with 15 bases between them. The CDR3 runs 14 residues. The germline CDR1 and CDR2 sequences are ENHRY and SYGVKD.